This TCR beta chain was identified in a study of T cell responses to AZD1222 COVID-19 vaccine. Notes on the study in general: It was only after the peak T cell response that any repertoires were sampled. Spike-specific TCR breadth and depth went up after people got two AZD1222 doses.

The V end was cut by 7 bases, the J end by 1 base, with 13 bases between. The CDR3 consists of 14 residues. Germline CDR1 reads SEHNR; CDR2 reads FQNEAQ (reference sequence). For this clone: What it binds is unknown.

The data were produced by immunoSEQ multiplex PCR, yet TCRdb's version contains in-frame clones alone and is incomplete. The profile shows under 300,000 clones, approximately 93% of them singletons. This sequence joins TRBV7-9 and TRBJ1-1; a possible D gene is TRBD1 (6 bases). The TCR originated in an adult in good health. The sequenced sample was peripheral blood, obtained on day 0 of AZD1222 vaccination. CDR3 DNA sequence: TGTGCCAGCAACTCGCGGGGACAGAACACTGAAGCTTTCTTT. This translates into CASNSRGQNTEAFF.